These 18 T cell receptor beta chains were sequenced from one sample in a study of T cell repertoires in cytomegalovirus infection. TCRdb redid the calling of the reads with MiXCR, one entry per CDR3 protein. The sample yields roughly 500,000 distinct CDR3 sequences, over 9% seen once. Sequenced material: PBMCs. These receptors all stem from a human donor in good health (CMV status not recorded). Some clones in this sample may be carry-over from other donors' samples.

This clonotype was found many times. The chain uses TRBV7-8 and TRBJ1-4; tentatively, D is TRBD1 (6 bases). V shed 2 bases and J shed 4 bases, with 11 bases lying between them. This CDR3 is built from 15 residues. Looked up from germline, CDR1 is SGHVS and CDR2 is FQNEAQ. In DNA, the CDR3 is TGTGCCAGCAGCTTATCGAGGGGGAGTAATGAAAAACTGTTTTTT. This codes for CASSLSRGSNEKLFF. The full variable domain, with the rest looked up from reference TRBV7-8 and TRBJ1-4, is GAGVSQSPRYKVAKRGQDVALRCDPISGHVSLFWYQQALGQGPEFLTYFQNEAQLDKSGLPSDRFFAERPEGSVSTLKIQRTQQEDSAVYLCASSLSRGSNEKLFFGSGTQLSVL.

The chain carries TRBV2 and TRBJ1-2, with 11 bases lining up with TRBD1. V trimming: 6 bases; J trimming: 4 bases; junction bases outside the gene matches: 4. Germline CDR1 and CDR2: SNHLY and FYNNEI. This CDR3 has 14 amino acids. The CDR3 region is CASRRTGGSYGYTF. The CDR3 DNA follows: TGTGCCAGCAGGAGGACAGGGGGCAGCTATGGCTACACCTTC.

The rearrangement links TRBV27 to TRBJ2-1; D is uncertain. Germline CDR1 is MNHEY and CDR2 is SMNVEV (reference sequence). V lost 2 bases and J lost 9, with 17 bases in between. The CDR3 spans 15 residues. The CDR3 nucleotides read TGTGCCAGCAGTTTAGTTGAGGACGCGAGTGGTGAGCAGTTCTTC. Protein sequence: CASSLVEDASGEQFF.

The chain links TRBV27 to TRBJ2-7; D call uncertain. V was trimmed by 0 bases and J by 2 bases, leaving 11 bases between them. CDR3 length: 15 amino acids. CDR1 is MNHEY and CDR2 is SMNVEV in the germline V gene (reference sequence). This CDR3 reads CASSLSVGLTYEQYF. The CDR3 region has the DNA TGTGCCAGCAGTTTATCGGTAGGGCTAACCTACGAGCAGTACTTC.

This clonotype has at least ten counts. J is TRBJ1-2 and V is TRBV7-2; a possible D gene is TRBD1 (5 bases). The germline V gene has CDR1 SGHTA and CDR2 FQGNSA. This CDR3 has 13 amino acids. Trimming pared 6 bases from V and 2 bases from J, leaving 10 bases between. This CDR3 is CASRQQENYGYTF. The DNA of the CDR3 is TGTGCCAGCAGACAACAGGAGAACTATGGCTACACCTTC.

This clonotype was observed a few times. The chain carries TRBV4-1 and TRBJ1-5, with D perhaps TRBD1 (5 bases). The germline gives CDR1 MGHRA, CDR2 YSYEKL. Trimming took off 2 bases at V and 4 bases at J, with 12 bases between the two ends. The CDR3 loop spans 15 amino acids. In nucleotides, the CDR3 is TGCGCCAGCAGCCAAAGTGGGACCAGGAATCAGCCCCAGCATTTT. The encoded protein is CASSQSGTRNQPQHF.

This clonotype was seen ten or more times. The chain is built from TRBV11-1 and TRBJ2-5; D is possibly TRBD2 (6 bases). From germline, CDR1 is SGHAT and CDR2 FQDESV (reference sequence). This CDR3 has 13 amino acids. Deletions cut 7 bases from V and 5 bases from J, with 14 bases between. CDR3 loop: CASTPGVRETQYF. The CDR3 DNA sequence: TGTGCCAGCACCCCGGGAGTGAGGGAGACCCAGTACTTC.

This clonotype was seen many times. The chain joins TRBV3-1 to TRBJ1-1; possible D gene TRBD1, 5 bases. The CDR3 consists of 14 residues. Germline CDR1 reads LGHDT; CDR2 reads YNNKEL (reference sequence). V lost 3 bases, J lost 1 base, and 9 bases lay in between. CDR3 sequence: CASSQATGNTEAFF. Here the CDR3 DNA reads TGTGCCAGCAGCCAGGCAACAGGGAACACTGAAGCTTTCTTT.

To note about this clonotype: A single base separates this from a much larger clone, so it may be a read error. The V and J genes are TRBV28 and TRBJ1-4; D perhaps matches TRBD1 (5 bases). V lost 4 bases and J lost 1, with 22 bases in between. The germline V gene has CDR1 MDHEN and CDR2 SYDVKM. This CDR3 comprises 19 residues. CDR3 residues: CASSSPGPMPSRTNEKLFF. CDR3 DNA: TGTGCCAGCAGTTCCCCGGGACCCATGCCTTCGAGAACTAATGAAAAACTGTTTTTT. Based on the CDR3 plus reference TRBV28 and TRBJ1-4, the full variable domain is DVKVTQSSRYLVKRTGEKVFLECVQDMDHENMFWYRQDPGLGLRLIYFSYDVKMKEKGDIPEGYSVSREKKERFSLILESASTNQTSMYLCASSSPGPMPSRTNEKLFFGSGTQLSVL.

V gene TRBV7-9 combines with J gene TRBJ1-1, with D tentatively TRBD1 (6 bases). CDR1 is SEHNR, CDR2 FQNEAQ, per germline (reference sequence). Trimming stripped 2 bases from V and 6 bases from J, with 16 bases between. The CDR3 spans 15 residues. CDR3 loop: CASSLWEGVVAEAFF. The DNA for the CDR3 is TGTGCCAGCAGCTTATGGGAGGGGGTGGTGGCTGAAGCTTTCTTT.

The V and J genes are TRBV6-5 and TRBJ2-1; 8 bases match TRBD1. The V gene end was trimmed by 6 bases and the J gene end by 4 bases; junction bases not matched to a gene: 14. The length of the CDR3 is 17 residues. Germline V gives CDR1 MNHEY, CDR2 SVGAGI. CDR3 region: CASSPRTGSVGYNEQFF. The CDR3 nucleotides read TGTGCCAGCAGCCCCCGGACAGGGAGTGTGGGTTACAATGAGCAGTTCTTC.

There are many counts of this clonotype. The CDR3 protein is CASSLAASSYEQYF. The CDR3 nucleotides read TGTGCCAGCAGCTTAGCGGCCAGCTCCTACGAGCAGTACTTC. This chain connects TRBV7-8 to TRBJ2-7; D is undetermined. This CDR3 has 14 residues. Trimming cost V 0 bases and J 0 bases, with 6 bases left between them. Germline CDR1 and CDR2: SGHVS and FQNEAQ.

This clonotype was detected many times. The chain has TRBV12-3 or TRBV12-4 and TRBJ1-1; D unresolved. This CDR3 comprises 15 residues. V dropped 6 bases and J dropped 1 base, with 15 bases sitting between them. In DNA form, the CDR3 reads TGTGCCAGCAGCCCGAGACCCCGGGGGAACACTGAAGCTTTCTTT. This codes for CASSPRPRGNTEAFF.

This clonotype showed up many times. V is TRBV7-8 and J is TRBJ1-6; TRBD1 might be the D (6 bases). Germline-derived CDR1 and CDR2 are SGHVS and FQNEAQ. This CDR3 region has 14 residues. Trimming pared 5 bases from V and 9 bases from J, leaving 14 bases between. The CDR3 region is CASSPTGLGSPLHF. In nucleotides, the CDR3 is TGTGCCAGCAGCCCAACAGGGCTAGGTTCACCCCTCCACTTT.

This clonotype appeared a single time. This chain connects TRBV5-1 to TRBJ1-1; the match to TRBD1 covers 12 bases. V lost 4 bases, J lost 1 base, and 8 bases stayed unmatched. Per germline, CDR1 SGHRS and CDR2 YFSETQ. This CDR3 has 17 amino acids. The chain's CDR3 is CASSPGTGGARNTEAFF. The CDR3 bases are TGCGCCAGCAGCCCTGGGACAGGGGGCGCACGGAACACTGAAGCTTTCTTT.

This clonotype was found many times. This sequence joins TRBV5-6 and TRBJ1-5; D gene ambiguous. Trimming took off 3 bases at V and 8 bases at J, with 15 bases between the two ends. The CDR3 consists of 14 residues. CDR1 is SGHDT, CDR2 YYEEEE, per germline. The CDR3 region has the DNA TGTGCCAGCAGCTGGGTGGGGTCTGGGGAGCCCCAGCATTTT. This gives the protein CASSWVGSGEPQHF. The whole variable domain, remainder taken from reference TRBV5-6 and TRBJ1-5, is DAGVTQSPTHLIKTRGQQVTLRCSPKSGHDTVSWYQQALGQGPQFIFQYYEEEERQRGNFPDRFSGHQFPNYSSELNVNALLLGDSALYLCASSWVGSGEPQHFGDGTRLSIL.

This clonotype was counted at least ten times. The rearrangement joins TRBV12-3 or TRBV12-4 to TRBJ1-1; no firm D call. The CDR3 covers 12 residues. Deletions cut 6 bases from V and 1 base from J, with 6 bases between. Written as DNA, the CDR3 is TGTGCCAGCAGGGGGAGGAACACTGAAGCTTTCTTT. It translates to CASRGRNTEAFF.

Many counts were recorded for this clonotype. The chain is built from TRBV7-2 and TRBJ2-1; 8 bases align to TRBD1. The trim removed 3 bases at V and 8 bases at J, leaving 6 bases unmatched. CDR3 size: 14 residues. Germline loops: CDR1 SGHTA, CDR2 FQGNSA. This chain's CDR3 is CASSFDRGKDEQFF. The CDR3 nucleotides are TGTGCCAGCAGCTTCGACAGGGGCAAGGATGAGCAGTTCTTC.